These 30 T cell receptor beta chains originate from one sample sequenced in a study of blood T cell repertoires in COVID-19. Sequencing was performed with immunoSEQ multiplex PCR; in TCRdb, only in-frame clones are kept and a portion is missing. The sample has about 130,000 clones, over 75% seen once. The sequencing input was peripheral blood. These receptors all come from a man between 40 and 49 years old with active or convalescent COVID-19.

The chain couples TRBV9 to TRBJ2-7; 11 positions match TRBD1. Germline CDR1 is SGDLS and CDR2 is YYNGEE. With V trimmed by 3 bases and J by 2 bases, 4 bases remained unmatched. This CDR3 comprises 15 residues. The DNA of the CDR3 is TGTGCCAGCAGCGAGGGACAGGGGGTTCCCTACGAGCAGTACTTC. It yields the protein CASSEGQGVPYEQYF.

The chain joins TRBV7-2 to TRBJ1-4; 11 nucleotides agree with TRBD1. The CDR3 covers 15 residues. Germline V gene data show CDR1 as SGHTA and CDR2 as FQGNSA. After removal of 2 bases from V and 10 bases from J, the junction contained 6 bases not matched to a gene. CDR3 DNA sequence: TGTGCCAGCAGCTTAACCGGGACAGGGGGAGGAAAACTGTTTTTT. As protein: CASSLTGTGGGKLFF.

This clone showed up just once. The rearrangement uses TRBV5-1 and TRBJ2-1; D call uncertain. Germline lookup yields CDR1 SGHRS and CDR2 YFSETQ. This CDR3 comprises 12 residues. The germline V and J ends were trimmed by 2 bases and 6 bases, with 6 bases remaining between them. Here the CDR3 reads CASSFPGNEQFF. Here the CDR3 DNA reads TGCGCCAGCAGCTTCCCGGGCAATGAGCAGTTCTTC.

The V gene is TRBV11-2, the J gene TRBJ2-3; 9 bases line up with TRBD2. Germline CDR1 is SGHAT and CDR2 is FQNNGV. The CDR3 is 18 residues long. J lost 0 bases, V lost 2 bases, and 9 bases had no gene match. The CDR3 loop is CASSLSASGDPSTDTQYF. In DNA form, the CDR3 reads TGTGCCAGCAGCTTATCGGCTAGCGGGGATCCTAGCACAGATACGCAGTATTTT.

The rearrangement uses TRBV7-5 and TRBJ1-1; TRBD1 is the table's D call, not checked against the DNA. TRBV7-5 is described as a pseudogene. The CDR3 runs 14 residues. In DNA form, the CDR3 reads TGTGCCAGAAGCTTAGGGGACAATTACACTGAAGCTTTCTTT. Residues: CARSLGDNYTEAFF.

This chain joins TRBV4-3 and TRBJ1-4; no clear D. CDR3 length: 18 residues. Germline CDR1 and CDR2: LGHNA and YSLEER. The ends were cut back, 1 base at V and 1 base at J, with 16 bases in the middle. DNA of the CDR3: TGCGCCAGCAGCCAAGTTGTGAGTAGCCGAGGAACTAATGAAAAACTGTTTTTT. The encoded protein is CASSQVVSSRGTNEKLFF.

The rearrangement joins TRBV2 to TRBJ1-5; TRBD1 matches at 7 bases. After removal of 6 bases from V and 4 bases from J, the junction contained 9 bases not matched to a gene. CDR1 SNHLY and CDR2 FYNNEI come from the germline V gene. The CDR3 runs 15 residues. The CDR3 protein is CASSVKWDSNQPQHF. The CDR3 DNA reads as TGTGCCAGCAGCGTGAAGTGGGACAGTAATCAGCCCCAGCATTTT.

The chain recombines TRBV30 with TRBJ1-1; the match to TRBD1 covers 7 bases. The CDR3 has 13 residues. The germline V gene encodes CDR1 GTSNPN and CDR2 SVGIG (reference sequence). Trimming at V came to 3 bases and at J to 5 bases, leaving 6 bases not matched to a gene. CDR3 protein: CAWRGTVKTEAFF. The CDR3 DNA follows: TGTGCCTGGAGAGGGACAGTAAAGACTGAAGCTTTCTTT.

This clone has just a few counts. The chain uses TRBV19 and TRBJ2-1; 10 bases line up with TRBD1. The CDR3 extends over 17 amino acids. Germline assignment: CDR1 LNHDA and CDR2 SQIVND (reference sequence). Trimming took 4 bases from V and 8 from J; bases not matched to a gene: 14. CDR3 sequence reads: CASSTRTGGTRDDEQFF. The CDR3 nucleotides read TGTGCCAGTAGTACCCGGACAGGGGGAACTAGAGATGATGAGCAGTTCTTC.

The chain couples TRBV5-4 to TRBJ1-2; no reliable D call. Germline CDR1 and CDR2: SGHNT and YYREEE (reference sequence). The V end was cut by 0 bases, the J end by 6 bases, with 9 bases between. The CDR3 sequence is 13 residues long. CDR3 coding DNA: TGTGCCAGCAGCTTGGTAGAGGTGAATGGCTACACCTTC. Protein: CASSLVEVNGYTF.

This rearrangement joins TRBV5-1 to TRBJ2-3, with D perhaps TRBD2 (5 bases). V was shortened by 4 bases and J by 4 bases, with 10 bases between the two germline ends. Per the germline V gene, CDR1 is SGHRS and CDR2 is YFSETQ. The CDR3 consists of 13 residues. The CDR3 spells CASSGRGSDTQYF. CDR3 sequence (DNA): TGCGCCAGCAGCGGACGGGGTTCAGATACGCAGTATTTT.

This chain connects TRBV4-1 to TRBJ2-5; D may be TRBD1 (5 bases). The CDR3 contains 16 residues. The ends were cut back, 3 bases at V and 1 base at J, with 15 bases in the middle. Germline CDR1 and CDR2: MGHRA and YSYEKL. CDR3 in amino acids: CASSHGDRPIQETQYF. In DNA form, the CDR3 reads TGCGCCAGCAGCCATGGCGACAGACCCATCCAAGAGACCCAGTACTTC.

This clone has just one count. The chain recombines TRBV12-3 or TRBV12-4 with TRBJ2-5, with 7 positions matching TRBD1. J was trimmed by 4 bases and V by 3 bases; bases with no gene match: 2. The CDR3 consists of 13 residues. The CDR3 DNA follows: TGTGCCAGCAGTTTCTCAGGGGGAGAGACCCAGTACTTC. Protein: CASSFSGGETQYF.

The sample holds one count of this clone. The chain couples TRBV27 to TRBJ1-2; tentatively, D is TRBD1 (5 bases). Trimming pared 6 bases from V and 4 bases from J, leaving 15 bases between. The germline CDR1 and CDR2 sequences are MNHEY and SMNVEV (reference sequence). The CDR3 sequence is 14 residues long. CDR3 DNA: TGTGCCAGCAGCCTAAGCGGAGGGGCCTATGGCTACACCTTC. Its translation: CASSLSGGAYGYTF.

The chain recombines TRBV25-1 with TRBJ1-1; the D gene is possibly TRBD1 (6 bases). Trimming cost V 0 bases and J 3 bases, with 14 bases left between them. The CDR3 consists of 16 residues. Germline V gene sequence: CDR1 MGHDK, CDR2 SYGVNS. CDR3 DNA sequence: TGTGCCAGCAGTGAATATGGCAGGGGCTCGGACACTGAAGCTTTCTTT. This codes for CASSEYGRGSDTEAFF.

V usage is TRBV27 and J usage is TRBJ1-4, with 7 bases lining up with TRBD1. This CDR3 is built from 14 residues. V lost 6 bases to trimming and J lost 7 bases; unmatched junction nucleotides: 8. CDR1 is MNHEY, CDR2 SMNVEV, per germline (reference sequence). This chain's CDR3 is CASRGTAWGEKLFF. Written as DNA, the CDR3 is TGTGCCAGCAGGGGGACAGCGTGGGGTGAAAAACTGTTTTTT.

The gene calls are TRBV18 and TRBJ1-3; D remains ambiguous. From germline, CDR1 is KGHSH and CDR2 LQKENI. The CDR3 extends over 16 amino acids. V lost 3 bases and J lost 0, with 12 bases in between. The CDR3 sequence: CASSPYYQSSGNTIYF. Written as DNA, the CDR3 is TGTGCCAGCTCACCCTACTACCAAAGCTCTGGAAACACCATATATTTT.

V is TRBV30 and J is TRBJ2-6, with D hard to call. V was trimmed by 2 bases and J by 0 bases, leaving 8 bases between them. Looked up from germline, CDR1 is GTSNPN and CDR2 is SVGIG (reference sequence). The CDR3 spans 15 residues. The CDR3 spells CAWSKQNSGANVLTF. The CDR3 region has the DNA TGTGCCTGGAGTAAACAGAACTCTGGGGCCAACGTCCTGACTTTC.

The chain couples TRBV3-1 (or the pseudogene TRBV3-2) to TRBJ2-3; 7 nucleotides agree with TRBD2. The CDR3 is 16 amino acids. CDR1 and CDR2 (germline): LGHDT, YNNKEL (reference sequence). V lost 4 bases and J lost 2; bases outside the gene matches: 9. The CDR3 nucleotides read TGTGCCAGCAGCCTAGCGGGTGGTGGAAACACAGATACGCAGTATTTT. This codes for CASSLAGGGNTDTQYF.

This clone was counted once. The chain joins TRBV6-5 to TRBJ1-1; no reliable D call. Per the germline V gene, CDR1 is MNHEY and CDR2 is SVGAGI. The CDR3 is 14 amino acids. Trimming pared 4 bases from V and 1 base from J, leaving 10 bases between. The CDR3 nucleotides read TGTGCCAGCAGTTCACCGAGGCCGAACACTGAAGCTTTCTTT. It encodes CASSSPRPNTEAFF.

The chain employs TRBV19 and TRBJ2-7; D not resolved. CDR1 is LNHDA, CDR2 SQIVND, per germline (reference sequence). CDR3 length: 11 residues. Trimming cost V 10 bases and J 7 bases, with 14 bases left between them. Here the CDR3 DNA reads TGTGCCAACAGACCCCCTCGGGAGCAGTACTTC. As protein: CANRPPREQYF.

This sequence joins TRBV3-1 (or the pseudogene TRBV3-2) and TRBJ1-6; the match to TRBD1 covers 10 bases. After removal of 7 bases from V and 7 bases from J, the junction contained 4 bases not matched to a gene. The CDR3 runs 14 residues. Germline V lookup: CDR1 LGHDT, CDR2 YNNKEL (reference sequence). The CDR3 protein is CASMGTGVNSPLHF. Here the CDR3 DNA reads TGTGCCAGCATGGGGACAGGGGTCAATTCACCCCTCCACTTT.

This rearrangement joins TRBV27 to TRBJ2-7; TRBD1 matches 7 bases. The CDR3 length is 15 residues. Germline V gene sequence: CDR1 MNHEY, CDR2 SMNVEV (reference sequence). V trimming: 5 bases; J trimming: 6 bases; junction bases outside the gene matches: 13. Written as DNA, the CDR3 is TGTGCCAGCAGTAAATACCGGGACAGAGGGCTCGAGCAGTACTTC. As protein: CASSKYRDRGLEQYF.

CDR3 residues: CASSQSPRTQGRNTIYF. DNA for the CDR3: TGTGCCAGCAGCCAAAGCCCCCGCACCCAGGGGAGAAACACCATATATTTT. The V and J genes are TRBV3-1 (or the pseudogene TRBV3-2) and TRBJ1-3, with D perhaps matching TRBD1 (6 bases). Trimming stripped 2 bases from V and 5 bases from J, with 19 bases between. The CDR3 covers 17 residues. The V gene's germline CDR1 is LGHDT and CDR2 YNNKEL (reference sequence).

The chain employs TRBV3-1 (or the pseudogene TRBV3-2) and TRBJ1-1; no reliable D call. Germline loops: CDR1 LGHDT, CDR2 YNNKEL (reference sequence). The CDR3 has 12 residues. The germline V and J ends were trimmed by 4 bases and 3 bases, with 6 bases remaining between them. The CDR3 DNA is TGTGCCAGCAGCCGACTGGACACTGAAGCTTTCTTT. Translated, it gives CASSRLDTEAFF.

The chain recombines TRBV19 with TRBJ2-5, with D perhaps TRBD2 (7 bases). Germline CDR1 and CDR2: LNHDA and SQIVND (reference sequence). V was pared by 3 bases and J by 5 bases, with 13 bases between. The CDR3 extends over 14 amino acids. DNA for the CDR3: TGTGCCAGTAGTATCCGGGGGGCCCTTGAGACCCAGTACTTC. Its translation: CASSIRGALETQYF.

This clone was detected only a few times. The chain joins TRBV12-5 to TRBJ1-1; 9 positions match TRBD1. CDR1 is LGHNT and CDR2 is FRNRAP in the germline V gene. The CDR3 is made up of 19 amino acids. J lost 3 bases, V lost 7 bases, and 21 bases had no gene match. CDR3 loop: CASAPGQGFRAKSDTEAFF. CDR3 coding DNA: TGTGCTAGTGCTCCGGGACAGGGATTTCGCGCGAAGTCGGACACTGAAGCTTTCTTT.

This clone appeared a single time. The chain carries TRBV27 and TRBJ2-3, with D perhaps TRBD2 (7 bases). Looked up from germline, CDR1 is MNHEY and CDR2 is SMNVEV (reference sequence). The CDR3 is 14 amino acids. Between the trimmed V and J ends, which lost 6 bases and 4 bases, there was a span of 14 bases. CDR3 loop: CASRGAGEADTQYF. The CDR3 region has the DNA TGTGCCAGCAGGGGGGCGGGGGAGGCAGATACGCAGTATTTT.

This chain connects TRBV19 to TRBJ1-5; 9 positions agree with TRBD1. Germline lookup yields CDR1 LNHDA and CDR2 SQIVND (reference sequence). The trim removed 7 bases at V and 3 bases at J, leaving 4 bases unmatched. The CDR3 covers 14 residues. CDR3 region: CASNSQGANQPQHF. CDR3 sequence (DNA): TGTGCCAGTAATTCACAGGGGGCCAATCAGCCCCAGCATTTT.

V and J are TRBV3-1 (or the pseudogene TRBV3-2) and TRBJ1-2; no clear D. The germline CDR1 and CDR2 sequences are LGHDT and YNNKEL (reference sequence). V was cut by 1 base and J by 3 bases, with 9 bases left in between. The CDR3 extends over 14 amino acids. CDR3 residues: CASSQVRSDYGYTF. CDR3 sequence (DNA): TGTGCCAGCAGCCAAGTTCGGAGCGACTATGGCTACACCTTC.